Listed here are 27 T cell receptor beta chains from one sample, sequenced in a study of cytomegalovirus exposure and HLA in healthy donors. In the PCR, 60 Vbeta and 13 Jbeta primers were used. Libraries were prepared by immunoSEQ multiplex PCR; TCRdb keeps only in-frame clonotypes and omits some of them. The table lists 150,000 to 200,000 clones, about four fifths of them singletons. Specimen: PBMCs. The source of these receptors is a man aged 18 to 29 in good health and CMV-seronegative.

The CDR3 sequence: CASSLATGFFNEQFF. The CDR3 DNA reads TGTGCCAGCAGCCTAGCCACAGGATTTTTCAATGAGCAGTTCTTC. The rearrangement uses TRBV14 and TRBJ2-1; TRBD1 might be the D (5 bases). The CDR3 has 15 residues. Germline values: CDR1 SGHDN, CDR2 FVKESK. Between the trimmed V and J ends, which lost 4 bases and 6 bases, there was a span of 16 bases.

This rearrangement joins TRBV9 to TRBJ1-2; D is unclear. CDR1 and CDR2 from the germline V gene are SGDLS and YYNGEE. The CDR3 extends over 15 amino acids. V gave up 0 bases and J gave up 1 base, with 10 bases separating them. CDR3 bases: TGTGCCAGCAGCGTAGATCAGTTCAGTAACTATGGCTACACCTTC. Translating gives CASSVDQFSNYGYTF.

V gene TRBV28 combines with J gene TRBJ1-5; the D gene is possibly TRBD1 (6 bases). CDR1 is MDHEN and CDR2 is SYDVKM in the germline V gene. V was shortened by 6 bases and J by 0 bases, with 9 bases between the two germline ends. This CDR3 has 14 residues. CDR3 DNA sequence: TGTGCCAGCAGGCGGACAGATAGCAATCAGCCCCAGCATTTT. It codes for CASRRTDSNQPQHF.

The rearrangement uses TRBV4-1 and TRBJ2-1, with 13 bases that match TRBD2. The CDR3 contains 15 residues. After removal of 4 bases from V and 6 bases from J, the junction contained 3 bases not matched to a gene. Germline values: CDR1 MGHRA, CDR2 YSYEKL. The CDR3 protein is CASSLRLAGGNEQFF. CDR3 nucleotide sequence: TGCGCCAGCAGCCTCCGACTAGCGGGAGGCAATGAGCAGTTCTTC.

The genes are TRBV14 and TRBJ2-2; 8 nucleotides match TRBD1. The V gene end was trimmed by 4 bases and the J gene end by 10 bases; junction bases not matched to a gene: 11. Germline CDR1 and CDR2: SGHDN and FVKESK. The CDR3 is 15 amino acids. Here the CDR3 reads CASSLHLTGVEELFF. In nucleotides, the CDR3 is TGTGCCAGCAGCCTACACTTGACAGGGGTGGAGGAGCTGTTTTTT.

The chain combines TRBV10-3 with TRBJ1-2; TRBD1 agrees at 11 bases. The CDR3 is 16 residues long. CDR1 is ENHRY and CDR2 is SYGVKD in the germline V gene. V lost 0 bases to trimming and J lost 3 bases; unmatched junction nucleotides: 3. The CDR3 sequence is CAISESGTGGDYGYTF. CDR3 coding DNA: TGTGCCATCAGTGAGTCCGGGACAGGGGGGGACTATGGCTACACCTTC.

The rearrangement links TRBV30 to TRBJ2-7; perhaps TRBD1 as D (6 bases). The CDR3 totals 14 residues. Trimming removed 3 bases at V and 0 bases at J, with 12 bases between. Germline loops: CDR1 GTSNPN, CDR2 SVGIG (reference sequence). The CDR3 loop is CAWRRQEYSYEQYF. DNA of the CDR3: TGTGCCTGGAGGAGACAGGAATACTCCTACGAGCAGTACTTC.

The chain combines TRBV9 with TRBJ1-2; no clear D. CDR1 is SGDLS, CDR2 YYNGEE, per germline. The V end lost 3 bases, the J end lost 0 bases, and 12 bases lay between the germline ends. The CDR3 extends over 15 amino acids. Here the CDR3 reads CASSEPRGANYGYTF. The CDR3 nucleotides read TGTGCCAGCAGCGAACCAAGAGGAGCTAACTATGGCTACACCTTC. The full variable domain, completed using reference TRBV9 and TRBJ1-2, is DSGVTQTPKHLITATGQRVTLRCSPRSGDLSVYWYQQSLDQGLQFLIQYYNGEERAKGNILERFSAQQFPDLHSELNLSSLELGDSALYFCASSEPRGANYGYTFGSGTRLTVV.

V usage is TRBV4-3 and J usage is TRBJ2-1; D is unclear. CDR3 length: 14 amino acids. V was trimmed by 3 bases and J by 4 bases, leaving 10 bases between them. The V gene's germline CDR1 is LGHNA and CDR2 YSLEER. In nucleotides, the CDR3 is TGCGCCAGCAGCCAGAGTACCGGGTACAATGAGCAGTTCTTC. It translates to CASSQSTGYNEQFF.

J is TRBJ2-2 and V is TRBV12-5; 8 bases agree with TRBD1. The CDR3 runs to 15 residues. V dropped 8 bases and J dropped 6; count of bases not matched to a gene: 11. Germline CDR1 LGHNT, CDR2 FRNRAP. The CDR3 coding sequence is TGTGCTAGTACCTCCTCGGACAGGGTCGCCGGGGAGCTGTTTTTT. It yields the protein CASTSSDRVAGELFF.

V and J are TRBV27 and TRBJ2-7; 9 bases align to TRBD1. Germline V CDR1 and CDR2: MNHEY, SMNVEV (reference sequence). This CDR3 contains 15 residues. V shed 4 bases, J shed 6 bases, and the junction held 10 bases outside the gene matches. The CDR3 region is CASSWGGQGGGEQYF. As DNA, the CDR3 is TGTGCCAGCAGTTGGGGGGGACAGGGTGGAGGCGAGCAGTACTTC.

The chain uses TRBV28 and TRBJ2-2, with D possibly being TRBD2 (5 bases). This CDR3 comprises 15 residues. Germline lookup yields CDR1 MDHEN and CDR2 SYDVKM. The germline V and J ends were trimmed by 2 bases and 6 bases, with 13 bases remaining between them. The CDR3 here is CASSLVVAYAGELFF. For the CDR3, the DNA is TGTGCCAGCAGTTTAGTGGTAGCGTATGCCGGGGAGCTGTTTTTT.

V usage is TRBV27 and J usage is TRBJ1-6; 8 bases are shared with TRBD1. Trimming at V came to 5 bases and at J to 3 bases, leaving 3 bases not matched to a gene. CDR1 and CDR2 from the germline V gene are MNHEY and SMNVEV (reference sequence). This CDR3 is 15 amino acids long. In DNA, the CDR3 is TGTGCCAGCAGTGCCGGGACAGGCTATAATTCACCCCTCCACTTT. Translated: CASSAGTGYNSPLHF.

The chain has TRBV6-5 and TRBJ1-1; TRBD1 is a possible D gene (5 bases). This CDR3 has 15 residues. Between the trimmed V and J ends, which lost 7 bases and 1 base, there was a span of 16 bases. CDR1 and CDR2 (germline): MNHEY, SVGAGI. This chain's CDR3 is CASISNPGGNTEAFF. The CDR3 DNA sequence: TGTGCCAGCATTTCTAACCCGGGGGGGAACACTGAAGCTTTCTTT.

V is TRBV27 and J is TRBJ2-7; D possibly corresponds to TRBD1 (6 bases). The CDR3 covers 16 residues. CDR1 and CDR2 (germline): MNHEY, SMNVEV (reference sequence). Trimming took off 9 bases at V and 0 bases at J, with 21 bases between the two ends. CDR3 region: CARKPTGTRVSYEQYF. Here the CDR3 DNA reads TGTGCCAGGAAACCGACCGGGACAAGGGTCTCCTACGAGCAGTACTTC.

The CDR3: CASSRGGGTYEQYF. As DNA, the CDR3 is TGTGCCAGCAGCCGAGGGGGGGGTACCTACGAGCAGTACTTC. The chain employs TRBV11-2 and TRBJ2-7; possibly TRBD2 for D (7 bases). There are 14 residues in the CDR3. The ends were cut back, 5 bases at V and 2 bases at J, with 13 bases in the middle. From germline, CDR1 is SGHAT and CDR2 FQNNGV.

This chain connects TRBV7-9 to TRBJ2-7; 12 nucleotides align to TRBD2. The V gene's germline CDR1 is SEHNR and CDR2 FQNEAQ (reference sequence). V was clipped by 5 bases and J by 1 base; unmatched bases: 3. There are 15 residues in the CDR3. CDR3 DNA: TGTGCCAGCAGCCGACTAGCGGGAGTTTCCTACGAGCAGTACTTC. It translates to CASSRLAGVSYEQYF.

The chain has TRBV7-2 and TRBJ1-2, with D uncertain. V lost 5 bases, J lost 4 bases, and 23 bases lay in between. The CDR3 spans 17 residues. The germline V gene encodes CDR1 SGHTA and CDR2 FQGNSA. This CDR3 is CASSTQAGTRTLYGYTF. The CDR3 DNA reads as TGTGCCAGCAGCACCCAAGCGGGCACACGGACTCTCTATGGCTACACCTTC.

V and J are TRBV18 and TRBJ1-5; TRBD1 might be the D (6 bases). V was trimmed by 2 bases and J by 9 bases, leaving 11 bases between them. CDR1 is KGHSH and CDR2 is LQKENI in the germline V gene. This CDR3 contains 13 residues. The CDR3 loop is CASSPGQSWPQHF. CDR3 nucleotide sequence: TGTGCCAGCTCACCAGGACAGTCCTGGCCCCAGCATTTT.

CDR3 DNA sequence: TGTGCCAGCAGGCGGGGGGCTGGGGCCAACGTCCTGACTTTC. This translates into CASRRGAGANVLTF. The chain is built from TRBV6-5 and TRBJ2-6; 8 bases agree with TRBD2. Germline V gene lookup returns CDR1 MNHEY and CDR2 SVGAGI. Germline trimming cut 6 bases from V and 2 bases from J; bases unmatched to any gene: 0. The CDR3 has 14 residues.

This clone was found once. The chain has TRBV18 and TRBJ2-7; D is undetermined. Germline values: CDR1 KGHSH, CDR2 LQKENI. The CDR3 loop spans 14 amino acids. V lost 3 bases and J 0 bases, leaving 9 bases between the germline ends. CDR3 sequence reads: CASSPTADSYEQYF. The CDR3 DNA sequence: TGTGCCAGCTCACCGACGGCGGACTCCTACGAGCAGTACTTC.

The rearrangement uses TRBV5-1 and TRBJ2-6, with TRBD1 matching 8 bases. V lost 4 bases and J lost 2; bases outside the gene matches: 2. Germline lookup yields CDR1 SGHRS and CDR2 YFSETQ. This CDR3 is built from 15 residues. CDR3 in amino acids: CASSPQGAGANVLTF. Written as DNA, the CDR3 is TGCGCCAGCAGCCCACAGGGGGCTGGGGCCAACGTCCTGACTTTC.

In its sample, this clone was seen a few times. V is TRBV10-3 and J is TRBJ2-7; TRBD1 agrees at 11 bases. The CDR3 consists of 12 residues. Germline CDR1 is ENHRY and CDR2 is SYGVKD. The V segment lost 10 bases and the J segment 6 bases; nucleotides outside the gene matches: 5. In nucleotides, the CDR3 is TGTGCCACGGGACAGGGGGAGGGCGAGCAGTACTTC. Translation: CATGQGEGEQYF.

This chain joins TRBV5-1 and TRBJ2-5; 8 bases map to TRBD1. Judging by the DNA end, TRBJ2-7 fits better; the J call may be wrong. The CDR3 consists of 15 residues. The germline V gene has CDR1 SGHRS and CDR2 YFSETQ. Written as DNA, the CDR3 is TGCGCCAGCAGCTTGAAGGACAGGGCAGGCTACGAGCAGTACTTC. Amino acids: CASSLKDRAGYEQYF.

The genes are TRBV7-2 and TRBJ1-5; 8 nucleotides agree with TRBD1. CDR1 and CDR2 from the germline V gene are SGHTA and FQGNSA. V shed 1 base, J shed 7 bases, and the junction held 9 bases outside the gene matches. This CDR3 is built from 16 residues. The CDR3: CASSLERAGGSQPQHF. CDR3 sequence (DNA): TGTGCCAGCAGCTTAGAGCGGGCAGGGGGCAGCCAGCCCCAGCATTTT.

This rearrangement joins TRBV7-8 to TRBJ2-5; D gene uncertain. Gene TRBJ2-7 matches the end of the DNA better, so the J call may be wrong. Germline CDR1 is SGHVS and CDR2 is FQNEAQ. This CDR3 is 15 amino acids long. The CDR3 DNA sequence: TGTGCCAGCAGCTTAGTAGTATTGAATCCCTACGAGCAGTACTTC. Translation gives CASSLVVLNPYEQYF.

This clone was seen more than once but under ten times. The chain is built from TRBV30 and TRBJ2-6; maybe TRBD2 (6 bases). Germline V gene data show CDR1 as GTSNPN and CDR2 as SVGIG (reference sequence). V was pared by 4 bases and J by 1 base, with 17 bases between. CDR3 size: 17 residues. DNA for the CDR3: TGTGCCTGGATCAGGTTCGGGGGTCAATCTGGGGCCAACGTCCTGACTTTC. Protein product: CAWIRFGGQSGANVLTF.